These 24 T cell receptor beta chains were sequenced from one sample in a study of identifying expanded T cells in peripheral blood. Produced via immunoSEQ multiplex PCR; TCRdb's table is partial and in-frame only. The sample lists about 85,000 clones; around nine tenths were seen once. Sequenced material: blood. Receptors originate from a person aged 18-69 years in good health.

The genes are TRBV2 and TRBJ2-7, with 9 bases lining up with TRBD1. The CDR3 extends over 15 amino acids. V dropped 5 bases and J dropped 4; count of bases not matched to a gene: 9. Germline assignment: CDR1 SNHLY and CDR2 FYNNEI. CDR3 region: CASSTAGQGRYEQYF. CDR3 coding DNA: TGTGCCAGCAGTACAGCGGGACAGGGAAGGTACGAGCAGTACTTC.

The CDR3 DNA is TGCAGTCTAGCGGGTGAACATGAGCAGTTCTTC. Its protein product is CSLAGEHEQFF. The chain has TRBV20-1 and TRBJ2-1, with 8 bases matching TRBD2. Per germline, CDR1 DFQATT and CDR2 SNEGSKA (reference sequence). The CDR3 totals 11 residues. Losses at the gene ends were 8 bases for V and 8 bases for J; bases not matched to a gene: 5.

The chain has TRBV7-2 and TRBJ1-2; 11 positions agree with TRBD1. Per the germline V gene, CDR1 is SGHTA and CDR2 is FQGNSA. There are 14 residues in the CDR3. J gave up 5 bases and V 5 bases, and 4 bases lay outside the gene matches. In DNA form, the CDR3 reads TGTGCCAGCAGCCCGGGGACAGGGGGATATGGCTACACCTTC. Protein sequence: CASSPGTGGYGYTF.

In its sample, this clone was seen a few times. Within the sample, other DNA sequences also encode this same CDR3. The V call is TRBV7-2, the J call TRBJ1-2, with TRBD1 matching 7 bases. The CDR3 is 14 amino acids. In germline, CDR1 is SGHTA, CDR2 FQGNSA. Trimming took 1 base from V and 2 from J; bases not matched to a gene: 1. The CDR3 coding sequence is TGTGCCAGCAGCTTAGGACAGGGAAACTATGGCTACACCTTC. The encoded protein is CASSLGQGNYGYTF.

This rearrangement joins TRBV5-6 to TRBJ1-5; TRBD1 agrees at 7 bases. V was pared by 0 bases and J by 2 bases, with 8 bases of the junction left unmatched. This CDR3 comprises 17 residues. The germline CDR1 and CDR2 sequences are SGHDT and YYEEEE. This CDR3 reads CASSLGQGNKGNQPQHF. CDR3 DNA sequence: TGTGCCAGCAGCTTGGGACAGGGCAACAAGGGCAATCAGCCCCAGCATTTT.

This chain joins TRBV6-1 and TRBJ2-7; tentatively, D is TRBD1 or TRBD2 (6 bases each). CDR3 length equals 12 residues. V was trimmed by 4 bases and J by 5 bases, leaving 9 bases between them. The V gene's germline CDR1 is MNHNS and CDR2 SASEGT. CDR3 sequence reads: CASSARGDEQYF. The CDR3 DNA reads as TGTGCCAGCAGTGCTAGGGGGGACGAGCAGTACTTC.

The rearrangement links TRBV19 to TRBJ2-5, with TRBD1 matching 9 bases. The germline gives CDR1 LNHDA, CDR2 SQIVND (reference sequence). The J segment lost 6 bases and the V segment lost 4 bases, leaving 6 bases of the junction unmatched. This CDR3 is built from 14 residues. CDR3 nucleotide sequence: TGTGCCAGTAGTACCGAGGGACAGGGAAAGACCCAGTACTTC. This gives the protein CASSTEGQGKTQYF.

The rearrangement joins TRBV12-5 to TRBJ2-5; 9 bases are shared with TRBD2. Germline CDR1 and CDR2: LGHNT and FRNRAP. This CDR3 spans 16 amino acids. V was pared by 3 bases and J by 2 bases, with 7 bases of the junction left unmatched. CDR3 amino acids: CASGFSLAGTQETQYF. In nucleotides, the CDR3 is TGTGCTAGTGGTTTCTCTCTAGCGGGGACTCAAGAGACCCAGTACTTC.

V gene TRBV6-5 combines with J gene TRBJ1-2, with 8 bases aligning to TRBD1. This CDR3 region has 13 residues. Per the germline V gene, CDR1 is MNHEY and CDR2 is SVGAGI. V lost 6 bases, J lost 5 bases, and 5 bases stayed unmatched. CDR3 in DNA: TGTGCCAGCAGCCCGGACAGGGTGTATGGCTACACCTTC. Amino acid sequence: CASSPDRVYGYTF.

This chain uses TRBV23-1 with TRBJ1-2; no clear D gene. TRBV23-1 is identified as an open reading frame with a role that is uncertain. The CDR3 loop spans 15 amino acids. V was trimmed by 2 bases and J by 5 bases, leaving 15 bases between them. This CDR3 reads CASSQGSRGSYGYTF. CDR3 coding DNA: TGCGCCAGCAGTCAAGGATCCCGGGGATCTTATGGCTACACCTTC.

This sequence joins TRBV2 and TRBJ2-2, with D hard to call. From germline, CDR1 is SNHLY and CDR2 FYNNEI. The CDR3 spans 13 residues. V shed 7 bases and J shed 2 bases, with 8 bases lying between them. The CDR3 reads CASKGSNTGELFF. The CDR3 nucleotides read TGTGCCAGCAAAGGGTCCAACACCGGGGAGCTGTTTTTT. The whole variable domain, remainder taken from reference TRBV2 and TRBJ2-2, is EPEVTQTPSHQVTQMGQEVILRCVPISNHLYFYWYRQILGQKVEFLVSFYNNEISEKSEIFDDQFSVERPDGSNFTLKIRSTKLEDSAMYFCASKGSNTGELFFGEGSRLTVL.

CDR3 residues: CASSLQNTGELFF. Here the CDR3 DNA reads TGTGCCAGCAGCCTCCAGAACACCGGGGAGCTGTTTTTT. The chain recombines TRBV11-2 with TRBJ2-2; D is uncertain. In germline, CDR1 is SGHAT, CDR2 FQNNGV. The CDR3 extends over 13 amino acids. Trimming pared 5 bases from V and 1 base from J, leaving 5 bases between.

The rearrangement uses TRBV29-1 and TRBJ2-5; TRBD2 aligns across 7 bases. The CDR3 is 16 residues long. CDR1 is SQVTM, CDR2 ANQGSEA, per germline. Unmatched junction bases numbered 12, after V lost 4 bases and J lost 1 base. The CDR3 nucleotides are TGCAGCGTTGCTGGCGGCGGGGGAATAGCCCAAGAGACCCAGTACTTC. Translating gives CSVAGGGGIAQETQYF.

The chain combines TRBV6-6 with TRBJ1-6; TRBD1 aligns across 10 bases. Germline V gene lookup returns CDR1 MNHNY and CDR2 SVGAGI (reference sequence). This CDR3 has 15 amino acids. With 3 bases clipped from V and 10 bases from J, the junction kept 6 bases outside the gene matches. This CDR3 is CASSYGTGVWSPLHF. The DNA of the CDR3 is TGTGCCAGCAGTTATGGGACAGGGGTCTGGTCACCCCTCCACTTT.

The gene calls are TRBV6-5 and TRBJ2-7; D may be TRBD1 (5 bases). CDR3 length equals 15 residues. Trimming stripped 4 bases from V and 2 bases from J, with 15 bases between. Germline V gene sequence: CDR1 MNHEY, CDR2 SVGAGI. The CDR3 sequence is CASSSGYDSTYEQYF. In DNA, the CDR3 is TGTGCCAGCAGTTCAGGCTATGACAGCACCTACGAGCAGTACTTC.

This chain connects TRBV7-8 to TRBJ1-1, with TRBD1 as a possible D gene (6 bases). Germline lookup yields CDR1 SGHVS and CDR2 FQNEAQ. The V and J ends lost 2 bases and 5 bases respectively, with 21 bases between them. CDR3 length: 17 residues. The CDR3, as DNA: TGTGCCAGCAGCTTAAAGATGGGGGGCAGCCCCGGGACTGAAGCTTTCTTT. Residues: CASSLKMGGSPGTEAFF.

The table lists this clone with a count of one. This chain connects TRBV21-1 to TRBJ2-3. TRBV21-1 is described as a pseudogene. The CDR3 contains 13 residues. The CDR3 here is CASSKGNTDTQYF. CDR3 DNA sequence: TGTGCCAGCAGCAAAGGGAACACAGATACGCAGTATTTT.

This clone was observed once. The chain links TRBV6-1 to TRBJ2-7; the D is unclear. Germline V lookup: CDR1 MNHNS, CDR2 SASEGT. The V end lost 4 bases, the J end lost 3 bases, and 16 bases lay between the germline ends. The CDR3 is 15 residues long. CDR3 residues: CASSVARDLNYEQYF. In DNA form, the CDR3 reads TGTGCCAGCAGTGTTGCCCGAGACCTGAACTACGAGCAGTACTTC.

The chain joins TRBV2 to TRBJ2-5; 7 bases are shared with TRBD1. Germline V gene data show CDR1 as SNHLY and CDR2 as FYNNEI. The CDR3 loop spans 14 amino acids. V shed 3 bases and J 0 bases; nucleotides not matched to a gene: 1. CDR3 loop: CASSDRGYQETQYF. CDR3 sequence (DNA): TGTGCCAGCAGTGACAGGGGGTACCAAGAGACCCAGTACTTC.

This clone was counted between two and nine times. The chain links TRBV20-1 to TRBJ1-1, with D uncertain. The germline V gene has CDR1 DFQATT and CDR2 SNEGSKA (reference sequence). The CDR3 contains 11 residues. Trimming removed 2 bases at V and 1 base at J, with 2 bases between. The CDR3: CSARQNTEAFF. Here the CDR3 DNA reads TGCAGTGCTAGACAGAACACTGAAGCTTTCTTT.

V usage is TRBV5-6 and J usage is TRBJ2-7, with D uncertain. The CDR3 length is 12 residues. Per germline, CDR1 SGHDT and CDR2 YYEEEE. V was shortened by 3 bases and J by 2 bases, with 6 bases between the two germline ends. Written as DNA, the CDR3 is TGTGCCAGCAGCTCCCTAGCCTACGAGCAGTACTTC. Translated: CASSSLAYEQYF.

The chain combines TRBV7-8 with TRBJ2-1, with TRBD2 identical over 7 bases. CDR3 length equals 14 residues. Germline trimming cut 5 bases from V and 7 bases from J; bases unmatched to any gene: 8. The germline V gene has CDR1 SGHVS and CDR2 FQNEAQ. Written as DNA, the CDR3 is TGTGCCAGCAGCATCGGGACTACTCGGAATGAGCAGTTCTTC. Translation gives CASSIGTTRNEQFF.

The chain uses TRBV28 and TRBJ2-7; D is uncertain. CDR3 length: 13 amino acids. V shed 5 bases and J shed 2 bases, with 10 bases lying between them. Germline CDR1 reads MDHEN; CDR2 reads SYDVKM. The CDR3 is CASSLKGPYEQYF. CDR3 nucleotide sequence: TGTGCCAGCAGTCTCAAAGGACCCTACGAGCAGTACTTC.

The chain links TRBV5-1 to TRBJ2-7; TRBD1 aligns across 8 bases. Trimming removed 0 bases from V and 3 bases from J; junction bases left unmatched: 2. Germline V gives CDR1 SGHRS, CDR2 YFSETQ. The CDR3 is made up of 14 amino acids. The CDR3 spells CASSLVGQDYEQYF. The CDR3 DNA is TGCGCCAGCAGCTTGGTGGGACAGGACTACGAGCAGTACTTC.